This entry concerns a single T cell receptor (beta chain). The germline CDR1 and CDR2 sequences are SGDLS and YYNGEE. This CDR3 region has 17 residues. Trimming took 0 bases from V and 3 from J; bases not matched to a gene: 10. The data stem from a study of OX40 agonist ivuxolimab in advanced cancers. In the study overall: Three dose-escalation patients had partial responses: one with hepatocellular carcinoma and two with cutaneous melanoma.

Some clones are missing from TCRdb's copy, which holds only in-frame ones; the method was immunoSEQ multiplex PCR. The table includes about 91,000 clones, approximately 90% detected once. Material: CD4+ or CD8+ T cells sorted from blood, obtained in a trial of the OX40 agonist ivuxolimab. This clonotype originated in an adult with an advanced solid tumor such as melanoma, head and neck, liver or kidney cancer. The V call is TRBV9, the J call TRBJ2-3; the match to TRBD1 covers 7 bases. This CDR3 is CASSVGTGDSTTDTQYF. The DNA of the CDR3 is TGTGCCAGCAGCGTAGGAACTGGGGACAGTACGACAGATACGCAGTATTTT.